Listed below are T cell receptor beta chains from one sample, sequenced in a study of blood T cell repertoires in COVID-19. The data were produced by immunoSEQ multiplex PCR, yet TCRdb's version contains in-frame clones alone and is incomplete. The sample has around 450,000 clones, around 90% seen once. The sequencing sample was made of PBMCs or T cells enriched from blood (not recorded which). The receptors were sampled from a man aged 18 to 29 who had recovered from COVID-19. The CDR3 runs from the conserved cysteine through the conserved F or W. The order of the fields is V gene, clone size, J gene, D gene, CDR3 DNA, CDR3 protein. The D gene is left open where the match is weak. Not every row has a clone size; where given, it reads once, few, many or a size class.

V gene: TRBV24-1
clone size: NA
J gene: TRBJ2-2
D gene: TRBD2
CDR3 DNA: TGTGCCACCAGTGATTTGAGCGGGAGTCTCACCGGGGAGCTGTTTTTT
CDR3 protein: CATSDLSGSLTGELFF

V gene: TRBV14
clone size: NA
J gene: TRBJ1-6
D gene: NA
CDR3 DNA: TGTGCCAGCAGCCATTCTAAGTCACCCCTCCACTTT
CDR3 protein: CASSHSKSPLHF

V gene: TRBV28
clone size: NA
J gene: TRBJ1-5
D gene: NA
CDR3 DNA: TGTGCCAGCAGCCAAGGAAGGGGGAGTTTTTATCAGCCCCAGCATTTT
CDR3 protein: CASSQGRGSFYQPQHF

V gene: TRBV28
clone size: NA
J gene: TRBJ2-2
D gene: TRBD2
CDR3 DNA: TGTGCCAGCAGTCTAAGGACTAGGTTTGGGGAGCTGTTTTTT
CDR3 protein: CASSLRTRFGELFF

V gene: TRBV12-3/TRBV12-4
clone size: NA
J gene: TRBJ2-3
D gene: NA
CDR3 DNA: TGTGCCAGCAGTTTTGAGATGAATACGCAGTATTTT
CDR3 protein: CASSFEMNTQYF

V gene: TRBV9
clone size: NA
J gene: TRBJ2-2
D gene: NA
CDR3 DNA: TGTGCCAGCAGCGCCACGGGGTTCACCGGGGAGCTGTTTTTT
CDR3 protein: CASSATGFTGELFF

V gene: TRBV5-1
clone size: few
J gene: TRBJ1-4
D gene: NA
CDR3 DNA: TGCGCCAGCAGAACGTCGGCTAATGAAAAACTGTTTTTT
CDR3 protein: CASRTSANEKLFF

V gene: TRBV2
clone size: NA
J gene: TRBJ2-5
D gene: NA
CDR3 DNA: TGTGCCAGCAGCTCCAAGGGGGGGGTCGGGGAGACCCAGTACTTC
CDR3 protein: CASSSKGGVGETQYF

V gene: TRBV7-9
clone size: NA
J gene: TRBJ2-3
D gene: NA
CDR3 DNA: TGTGCCAGCAGCTCCGTCAGGGATAGAACAGATACGCAGTATTTT
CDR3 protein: CASSSVRDRTDTQYF

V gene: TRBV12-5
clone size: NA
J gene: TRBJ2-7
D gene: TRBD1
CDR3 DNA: TGTGCTAGTGGTTTGGCGGGGACAGGGGGTGAGCAGTACTTC
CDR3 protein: CASGLAGTGGEQYF

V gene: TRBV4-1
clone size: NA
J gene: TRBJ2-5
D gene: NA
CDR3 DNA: TGCGCCAGCAGCCCCATAGATGGAGAGACCCAGTACTTC
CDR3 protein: CASSPIDGETQYF

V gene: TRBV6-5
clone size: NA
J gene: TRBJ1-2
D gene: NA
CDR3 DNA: TGTGCCAGCAAGGACAGTCCCCCCTATGGCTACACCTTC
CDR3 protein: CASKDSPPYGYTF

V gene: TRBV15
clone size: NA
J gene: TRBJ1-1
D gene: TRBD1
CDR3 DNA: TGTGCCACCAGCTACGGACAGGGCACTGAAGCTTTCTTT
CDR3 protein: CATSYGQGTEAFF

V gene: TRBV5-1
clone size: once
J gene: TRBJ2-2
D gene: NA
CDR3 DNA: TGCGCCAGCAGCCCGGACAGGAGCGGGGGGGAGCTGTTTTTT
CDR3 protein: CASSPDRSGGELFF

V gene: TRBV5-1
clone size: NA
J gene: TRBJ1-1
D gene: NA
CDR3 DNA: TGCGCCAGCAGCTTGGGGGCCGACGGCTACACTGAAGCTTTCTTT
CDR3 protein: CASSLGADGYTEAFF

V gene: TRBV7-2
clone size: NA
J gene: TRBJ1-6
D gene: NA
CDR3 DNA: TGTGCCAGCAGCTTAGGCTACAGGAGCTCCTATAATTCACCCCTCCACTTT
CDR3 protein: CASSLGYRSSYNSPLHF

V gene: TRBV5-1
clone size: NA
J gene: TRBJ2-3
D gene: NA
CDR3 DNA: TGCGCCAGCAGCATGACAACTAGCACAGATACGCAGTATTTT
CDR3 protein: CASSMTTSTDTQYF

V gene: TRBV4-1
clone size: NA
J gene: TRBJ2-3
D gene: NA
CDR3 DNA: TGCGCCAGCAGCCAGGGAGACACAGATACGCAGTATTTT
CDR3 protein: CASSQGDTDTQYF

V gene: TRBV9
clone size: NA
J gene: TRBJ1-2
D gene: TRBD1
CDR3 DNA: TGTGCCAGCAGCGTAGGAGGGACAGCTAACTATGGCTACACCTTC
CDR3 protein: CASSVGGTANYGYTF

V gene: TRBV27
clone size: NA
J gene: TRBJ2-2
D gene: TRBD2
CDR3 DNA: TGTGCCAGCAGCTACTCCGGGACTAAAACCGGGGAGCTGTTTTTT
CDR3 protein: CASSYSGTKTGELFF

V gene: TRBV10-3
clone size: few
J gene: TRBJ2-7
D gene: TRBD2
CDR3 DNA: TGTGCCATCAGTGAGAGGGAGACTAGCGGTTACGAGCAGTACTTC
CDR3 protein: CAISERETSGYEQYF

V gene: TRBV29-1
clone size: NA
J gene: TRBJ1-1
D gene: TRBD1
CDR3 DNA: TGCAGCGTACAACAGGGGGTGAACACTGAAGCTTTCTTT
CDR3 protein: CSVQQGVNTEAFF

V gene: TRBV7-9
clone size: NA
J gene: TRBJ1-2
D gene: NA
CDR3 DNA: TGTGCCAGCAGCCTAATTCGCACGGCGGGTTGGAACTATGGCTACACCTTC
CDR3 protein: CASSLIRTAGWNYGYTF

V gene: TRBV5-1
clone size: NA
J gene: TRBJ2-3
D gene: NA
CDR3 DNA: TGCGCCAGCAGCTTGGAGCAGGGTTCGCAGTATTTT
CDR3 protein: CASSLEQGSQYF

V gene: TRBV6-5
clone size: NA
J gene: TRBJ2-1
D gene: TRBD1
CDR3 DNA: TGTGCCAGCGGGGACAGGGGGCGCGGGGGTGAGCAGTTCTTC
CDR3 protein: CASGDRGRGGEQFF

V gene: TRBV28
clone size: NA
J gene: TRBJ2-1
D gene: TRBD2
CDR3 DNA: TGTGCCAGCCGTAGCGGGAGCGATGAGCAGTTCTTC
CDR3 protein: CASRSGSDEQFF

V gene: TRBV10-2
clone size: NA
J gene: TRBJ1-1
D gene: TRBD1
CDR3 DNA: TGCGCCAGCAGTGAGAGGGACAGGGTCACTGAAGCTTTCTTT
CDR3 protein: CASSERDRVTEAFF

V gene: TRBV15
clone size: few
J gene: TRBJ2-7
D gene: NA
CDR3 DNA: TGTGCCACCAGCAGAGGGTCGGGGTCCTACGAGCAGTACTTC
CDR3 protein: CATSRGSGSYEQYF

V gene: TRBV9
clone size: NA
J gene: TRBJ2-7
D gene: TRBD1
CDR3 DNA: TGTGCCAGCAGCGTCGGGACAGGAAACTACGAGCAGTACTTC
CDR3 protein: CASSVGTGNYEQYF

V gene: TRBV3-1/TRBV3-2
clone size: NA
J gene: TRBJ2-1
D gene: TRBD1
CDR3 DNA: TGTGCCAGCACCCGTACCGGGACAGTTAATGAGCAGTTCTTC
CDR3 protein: CASTRTGTVNEQFF

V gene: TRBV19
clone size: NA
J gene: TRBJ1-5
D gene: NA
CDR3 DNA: TGTGCCAGTAGTAGGGGCGGACCCAATCAGCCCCAGCATTTT
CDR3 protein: CASSRGGPNQPQHF

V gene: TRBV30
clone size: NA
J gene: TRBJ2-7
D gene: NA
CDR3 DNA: TGTGCCTGGAGTACAGGAGTCGCCTCCTACGAGCAGTACTTC
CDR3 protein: CAWSTGVASYEQYF

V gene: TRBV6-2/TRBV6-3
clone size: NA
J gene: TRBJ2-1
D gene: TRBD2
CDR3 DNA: TGTGCCAGCAGCCTGGGAGGGCGTAGGTTCTTC
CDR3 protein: CASSLGGRRFF

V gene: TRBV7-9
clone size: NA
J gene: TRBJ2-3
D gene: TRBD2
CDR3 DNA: TGTGCCAGCAGCTCCCAGCGGGGGGGCCTCCCAGATACGCAGTATTTT
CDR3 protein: CASSSQRGGLPDTQYF

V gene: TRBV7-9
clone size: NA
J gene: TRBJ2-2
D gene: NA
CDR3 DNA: TGTGCCAGCAGCTGGGGGGATCCAGCTGTGACCGGGGAGCTGTTTTTT
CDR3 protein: CASSWGDPAVTGELFF

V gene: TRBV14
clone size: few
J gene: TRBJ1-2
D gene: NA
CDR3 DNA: TGTGCCAGCAGCCAAGCAGGGTTCTATGGCTACACCTTC
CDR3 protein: CASSQAGFYGYTF

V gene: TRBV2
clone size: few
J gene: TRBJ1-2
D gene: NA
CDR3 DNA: TGTGCCAGCAGTGAAAGGGGCGGGGGTCGCTACACCTTC
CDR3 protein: CASSERGGGRYTF

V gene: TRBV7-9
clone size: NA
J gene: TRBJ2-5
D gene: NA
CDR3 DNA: TGTGCCAGCAGCTTAGTCGGAGGAGAGACCCAGTACTTC
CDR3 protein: CASSLVGGETQYF